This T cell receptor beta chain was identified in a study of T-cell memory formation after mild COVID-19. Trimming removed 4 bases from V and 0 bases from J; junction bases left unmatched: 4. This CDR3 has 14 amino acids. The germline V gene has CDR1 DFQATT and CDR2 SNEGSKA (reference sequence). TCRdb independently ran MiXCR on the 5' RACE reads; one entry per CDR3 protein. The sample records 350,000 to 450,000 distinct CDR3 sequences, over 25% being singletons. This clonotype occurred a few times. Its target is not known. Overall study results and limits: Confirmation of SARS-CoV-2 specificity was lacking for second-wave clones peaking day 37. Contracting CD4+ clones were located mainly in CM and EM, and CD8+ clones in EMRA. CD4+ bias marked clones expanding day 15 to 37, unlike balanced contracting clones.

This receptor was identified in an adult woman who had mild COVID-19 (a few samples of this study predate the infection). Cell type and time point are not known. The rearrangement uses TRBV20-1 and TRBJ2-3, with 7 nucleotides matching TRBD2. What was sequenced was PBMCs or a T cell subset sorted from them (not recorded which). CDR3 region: CSATRGVSTDTQYF. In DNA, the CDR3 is TGCAGTGCTACCCGGGGGGTTAGCACAGATACGCAGTATTTT.